One sample yielded the 5 T cell receptor beta chains listed below, sequenced in a study of shared clonotypes between healthy human individuals. Assay used: immunoSEQ multiplex PCR; TCRdb lists only in-frame clones, some missing. Among 450,000 or so clones, 75% to 80% were seen once, and the ten largest hold around 12%. The sequencing sample was made of PBMCs. The receptors come from a woman between 40 and 55 years old in good health. Some clones in this sample may be carry-over from other donors' samples.

This clone was seen many times. The chain carries TRBV27 and TRBJ2-7; D might be TRBD1 (6 bases). V was clipped by 6 bases and J by 1 base, with 22 bases between them. Germline V gene sequence: CDR1 MNHEY, CDR2 SMNVEV (reference sequence). This CDR3 has 17 amino acids. The DNA for the CDR3 is TGTGCCAGCAGCCTCAGGGGCCCACCACCACCTTCCTACGAGCAGTACTTC. As protein: CASSLRGPPPPSYEQYF.

The V and J genes are TRBV10-3 and TRBJ2-1; 11 positions match TRBD1. V lost 6 bases to trimming and J lost 8 bases; unmatched junction nucleotides: 6. CDR3 length: 14 amino acids. Germline V lookup: CDR1 ENHRY, CDR2 SYGVKD. The CDR3: CAIRGRTGGDEQFF. The CDR3 bases are TGTGCCATCAGGGGAAGGACAGGGGGCGATGAGCAGTTCTTC.

The sample holds many counts of this clone. This chain uses TRBV4-3 with TRBJ2-1; TRBD1 matches at 11 bases. Germline assignment: CDR1 LGHNA and CDR2 YSLEER. The CDR3 covers 16 residues. With V trimmed by 1 base and J by 12 bases, 11 bases remained unmatched. CDR3 DNA: TGCGCCAGCAGCCAAGTCCTGGGACAGGGGGTTCGTTTGCAGTTCTTC. Amino acid sequence: CASSQVLGQGVRLQFF.

About this clone itself: The identical CDR3 is also encoded by other nucleotide sequences in the sample. The chain is built from TRBV18 and TRBJ1-5; 9 positions agree with TRBD1. V shed 3 bases and J 4 bases; nucleotides not matched to a gene: 1. The CDR3 runs 14 residues. Germline V lookup: CDR1 KGHSH, CDR2 LQKENI. Here the CDR3 DNA reads TGTGCCAGCTCACCTGGGACAGGGAATCAGCCCCAGCATTTT. Its translation: CASSPGTGNQPQHF.

This clone was recorded only once. V usage is TRBV7-8 and J usage is TRBJ1-3, with D hard to call. This CDR3 is built from 11 residues. The ends were cut back, 3 bases at V and 4 bases at J, with 1 base in the middle. Per germline, CDR1 SGHVS and CDR2 FQNEAQ. The DNA of the CDR3 is TGTGCCAGCAGCTTCGGAAACACCATATATTTT. Translation: CASSFGNTIYF. The full variable domain, completed using reference TRBV7-8 and TRBJ1-3, is GAGVSQSPRYKVAKRGQDVALRCDPISGHVSLFWYQQALGQGPEFLTYFQNEAQLDKSGLPSDRFFAERPEGSVSTLKIQRTQQEDSAVYLCASSFGNTIYFGEGSWLTVV.